This T cell receptor (beta chain) emerged from a study of molecular identifiers for immune sequencing clone quantification. Study-level results: For effector cells, clones above 20 RNA copies held over 97% of molecules; for naive cells, under 1%. Spike-in Jurkat TCR RNA from a single cell reportedly registered among about 1 million naive cells.

The CDR3 has 13 residues. The germline V gene has CDR1 LNHNV and CDR2 YYDKDF (reference sequence). In the case of this clonotype: Its antigen is unidentified. A read error may be the cause here, since a much bigger clone is one base away.

The CD8+CD4-CCR7+CD45RA+ phenotype defined the sorted naive CD8 T cells. Each CDR3 protein gets one entry after TCRdb re-called the PCR reads with MiXCR. The table records over 600,000 distinct CDR3 sequences, 20% of them present only once. The sample comprised naive CD8+ T cells from blood, with Jurkat cell RNA spiked in. As for subset: FACS-sorted CD8+CD4-CCR7+CD45RA+ naive T cells. The chain joins TRBV15 to TRBJ1-2; D ambiguous. This receptor was obtained from a human donor in good health. Some libraries in this study had Jurkat cell RNA spiked in. The CDR3 region has the DNA TGTGTCACCAGCAGCGCCGGGATCTATGGCTACACCTTC. Protein sequence: CVTSSAGIYGYTF. The whole variable domain, remainder taken from reference TRBV15 and TRBJ1-2, is DAMVIQNPRYQVTQFGKPVTLSCSQTLNHNVMYWYQQKSSQAPKLLFHYYDKDFNNEADTPDNFQSRRPNTSFCFLDIRSPGLGDTAMYLCVTSSAGIYGYTFGSGTRLTVV.